What follows describes a single T cell receptor beta chain. Its target antigen remains unknown. No clone much larger than this one lies a single base away; base qualities are absent. These data are taken from a study of beta chain features in type 1 diabetes (dated by TCRdb to the late 2010s). As for the study more broadly: No differences in mean age, gender distribution, total cell number or subset yield were found between patients and healthy donors. A total of some 110 million sorted cells were examined across all samples, and the number of cells per subset was strongly correlated with RNA yield. In the study, recently diagnosed type 1 diabetes patients and matched healthy donors were compared on the TCRB repertoires of their sorted circulating CD4+ T cell subsets. Regulatory and stem cell-like memory subsets were isolated from only 8 patients and 8 healthy donors, whereas naive and central memory subsets came from all 30 or so donors. Study-level results and caveats: PCR may preferentially amplify shorter templates, but because patient and control samples were amplified and corrected together, any resulting skew would affect both groups equally. At VDJ recombination sites, patients with type 1 diabetes made fewer insertions and deleted more nucleotides, a pattern implying thymic rearrangement abnormalities. Because cDNA rather than genomic DNA was sequenced, highly expressing activated cells could have been over-represented, although no difference in activation and CD3 levels was found between groups. In all four CD4+ subsets, TCRB CDR3 length was moderately but significantly shorter in type 1 diabetes patients. Naive, central memory and regulatory TCRB repertoires appeared more similar among patients than among healthy donors. Because small numbers of individuals were included in the HLA sub-analyses, any influence of HLA type on TCRB rearrangement was left unresolved.

Ends trimmed: V by 5 bases, J by 4 bases; bases unmatched to a gene: 8. The CDR3 sequence holds 14 residues, the cysteine and phenylalanine included. CDR3 DNA is the only sequence kept; it has 42 bases, read in frame from the first base. The germline V gene encodes CDR1 GTSNPN and CDR2 SVGIG (reference sequence). The entire isolated RNA was reverse transcribed using the High Capacity cDNA Reverse Transcription Kit, and thus expressed TCRB transcripts were sequenced. Naive, central memory and regulatory T cell samples underwent deep immunoSEQ sequencing, averaging around 3.6 million total reads per sample. Sorted cells were lysed in RLT buffer and RNA was extracted with DNase-treated RNeasy Micro or Mini kits, depending on cell number. To prevent cross-contamination, each cell subset was processed individually, whereas patient and healthy donor samples were processed jointly. The immunoSEQ multiplex PCR was used to amplify TCRB sequences from cDNA, yielding 87-bp fragments that span the CDR3 region. Sequencing of the amplicons was done on the Illumina HiSeq platform. For the original study's pipeline: PCR bias was computationally corrected using synthetic template baselines, reads within Hamming distance 2 were collapsed, and singletons that could not be merged were discarded. By aligning reads against IMGT, V, D and J genes, CDR3 length, and insertions or deletions at six rearrangement sites were assigned. Within each subset, clonotype counts were normalized to sorted cell number, after which true diversity and Gini coefficients were computed with the tcR R package. Repertoire sharing was quantified using the overlap coefficient calculated on TCRB nucleotide sequences. Out-of-frame TCRB sequences from naive cells were analyzed as a proxy for the pre-selection repertoire. TCRdb limited this immuneACCESS table to in-frame rearrangements with V and J called. A share of clones is missing; checked studies link under half to unresolved V genes, and the rest is unexplained. That table is the source of V, J and clone size, and D and trimming were worked out from the DNA. Across this sample there are 200,000 to 250,000 clones, with approximately 14% seen only once. Clones ranked in the top ten supply about 0.02% of the sample.

Each donor gave one peripheral blood draw, about 100 mL on average, collected into heparinised tubes. Using a panel that included CD45RO, CCR7, CD25, CD127, CD95 and CD27, naive, central memory, regulatory and stem cell-like memory CD4+ T cells were sorted on a BD FACSAria II. Every sorted population had a purity above 95%. PBMCs were isolated right away by Lymphoprep density gradient centrifugation and were stained directly, without culture. So that batch effects would be minimized, each experiment stained and sorted samples in pairs, pairing one healthy donor with one patient. The sample was naive CD4+ T cells from blood. Reading the label with the study, this specimen's cell subset or site is: true naive CD4+ T cells. The receptor comes from a man aged 30 to 45 with type 1 diabetes. Recombination connected TRBV30 to TRBJ2-3; TRBD2 matches 8 bases in the middle. The DNA sequence is given as TGTGCCTGGGCACTAGCGGAGAGGGCAGATACGCAGTATTTT. Protein translation: CAWALAERADTQYF.